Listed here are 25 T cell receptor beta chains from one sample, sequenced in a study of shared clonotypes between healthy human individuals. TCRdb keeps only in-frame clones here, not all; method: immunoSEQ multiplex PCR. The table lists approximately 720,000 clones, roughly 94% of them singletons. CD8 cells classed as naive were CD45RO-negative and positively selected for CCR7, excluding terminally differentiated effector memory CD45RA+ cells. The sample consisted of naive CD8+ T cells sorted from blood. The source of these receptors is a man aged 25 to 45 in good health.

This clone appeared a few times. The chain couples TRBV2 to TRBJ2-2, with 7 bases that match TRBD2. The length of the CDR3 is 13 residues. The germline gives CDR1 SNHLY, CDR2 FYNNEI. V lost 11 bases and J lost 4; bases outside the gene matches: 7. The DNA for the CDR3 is TGTGCCGGGGACTATGGGTCCACCGGGGAGCTGTTTTTT. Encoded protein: CAGDYGSTGELFF. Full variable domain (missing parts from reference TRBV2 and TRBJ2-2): EPEVTQTPSHQVTQMGQEVILRCVPISNHLYFYWYRQILGQKVEFLVSFYNNEISEKSEIFDDQFSVERPDGSNFTLKIRSTKLEDSAMYFCAGDYGSTGELFFGEGSRLTVL.

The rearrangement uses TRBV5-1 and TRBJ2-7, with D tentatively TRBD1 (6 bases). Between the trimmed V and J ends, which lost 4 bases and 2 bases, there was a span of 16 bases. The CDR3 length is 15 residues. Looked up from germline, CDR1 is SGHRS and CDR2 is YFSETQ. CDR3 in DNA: TGCGCCAGCAGCCTCTCCGAACAGGGTACCTACGAGCAGTACTTC. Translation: CASSLSEQGTYEQYF. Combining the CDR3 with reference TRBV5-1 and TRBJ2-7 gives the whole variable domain KAGVTQTPRYLIKTRGQQVTLSCSPISGHRSVSWYQQTPGQGLQFLFEYFSETQRNKGNFPGRFSGRQFSNSRSEMNVSTLELGDSALYLCASSLSEQGTYEQYFGPGTRLTVT.

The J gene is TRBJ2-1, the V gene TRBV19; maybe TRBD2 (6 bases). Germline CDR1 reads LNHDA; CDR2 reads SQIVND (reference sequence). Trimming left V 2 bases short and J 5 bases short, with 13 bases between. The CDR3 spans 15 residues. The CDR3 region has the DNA TGTGCCAGTAGTATACCCGGGAGTGGAAACAATGAGCAGTTCTTC. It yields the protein CASSIPGSGNNEQFF.

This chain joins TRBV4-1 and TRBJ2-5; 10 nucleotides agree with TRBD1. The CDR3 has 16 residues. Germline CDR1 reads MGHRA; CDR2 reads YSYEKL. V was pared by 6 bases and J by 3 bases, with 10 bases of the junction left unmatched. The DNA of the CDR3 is TGCGCCAGCAGTCAGAGGGACAGGGGCGCTGAAGAGACCCAGTACTTC. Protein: CASSQRDRGAEETQYF.

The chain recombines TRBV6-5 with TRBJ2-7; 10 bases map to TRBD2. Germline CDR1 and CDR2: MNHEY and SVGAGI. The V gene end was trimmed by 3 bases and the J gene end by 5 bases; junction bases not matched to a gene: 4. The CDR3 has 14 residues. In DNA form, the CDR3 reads TGTGCCAGCAGTTATGGGCTAGCGGGAGACGAGCAGTACTTC. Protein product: CASSYGLAGDEQYF.

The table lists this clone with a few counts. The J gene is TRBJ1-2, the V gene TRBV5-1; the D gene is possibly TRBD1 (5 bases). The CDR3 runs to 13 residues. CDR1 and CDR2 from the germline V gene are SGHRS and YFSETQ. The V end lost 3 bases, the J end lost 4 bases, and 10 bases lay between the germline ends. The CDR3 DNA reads TGCGCCAGCAGCTGGGGGACCGGCTATGGCTACACCTTC. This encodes CASSWGTGYGYTF.

CDR3 region: CASSYAGTANEQFF. CDR3 nucleotide sequence: TGTGCCAGCAGTTATGCCGGGACAGCCAATGAGCAGTTCTTC. The chain joins TRBV28 to TRBJ2-1, with TRBD1 matching 7 bases. The V gene's germline CDR1 is MDHEN and CDR2 SYDVKM. The CDR3 length is 14 residues. Losses at the gene ends were 4 bases for V and 6 bases for J; bases not matched to a gene: 6.

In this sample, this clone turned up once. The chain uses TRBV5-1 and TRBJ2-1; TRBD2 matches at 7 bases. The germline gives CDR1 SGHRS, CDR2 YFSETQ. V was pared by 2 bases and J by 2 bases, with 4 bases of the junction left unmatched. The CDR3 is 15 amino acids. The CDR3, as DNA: TGCGCCAGCAGCTTAGGGGAGGGCCCCTACAATGAGCAGTTCTTC. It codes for CASSLGEGPYNEQFF.

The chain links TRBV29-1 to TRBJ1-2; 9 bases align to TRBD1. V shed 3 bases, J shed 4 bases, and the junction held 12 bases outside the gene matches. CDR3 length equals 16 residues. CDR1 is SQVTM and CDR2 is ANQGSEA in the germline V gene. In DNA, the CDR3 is TGCAGCGTTGAGGGGAAAACCGGGACAGGGATCTATGGCTACACCTTC. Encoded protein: CSVEGKTGTGIYGYTF.

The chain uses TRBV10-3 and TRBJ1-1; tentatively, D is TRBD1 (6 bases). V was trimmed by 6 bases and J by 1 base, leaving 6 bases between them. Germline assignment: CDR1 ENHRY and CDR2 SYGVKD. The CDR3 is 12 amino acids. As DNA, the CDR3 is TGTGCCATCAGGGACAGGAACACTGAAGCTTTCTTT. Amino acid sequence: CAIRDRNTEAFF.

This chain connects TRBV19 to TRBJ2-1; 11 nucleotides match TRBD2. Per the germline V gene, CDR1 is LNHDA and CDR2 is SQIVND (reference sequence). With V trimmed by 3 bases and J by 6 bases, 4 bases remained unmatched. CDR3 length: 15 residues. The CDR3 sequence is CASSIVLAGGNEQFF. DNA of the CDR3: TGTGCCAGTAGTATCGTGCTAGCGGGAGGCAATGAGCAGTTCTTC.

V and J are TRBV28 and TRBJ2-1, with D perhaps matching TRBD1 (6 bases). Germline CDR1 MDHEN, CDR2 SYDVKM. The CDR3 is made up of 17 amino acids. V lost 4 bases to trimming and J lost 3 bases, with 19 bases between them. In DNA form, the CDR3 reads TGTGCCAGCAGTTCCCTACGGCAGGGGATCTTCTACAATGAGCAGTTCTTC. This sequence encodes CASSSLRQGIFYNEQFF.

The CDR3: CASSLVSAAEAFF. CDR3 bases: TGTGCCAGCAGCTTGGTTTCGGCAGCCGAAGCTTTCTTT. J is TRBJ1-1 and V is TRBV5-6; D ambiguous. The CDR3 length is 13 residues. V was pared by 0 bases and J by 8 bases, with 11 bases between. Germline V gene sequence: CDR1 SGHDT, CDR2 YYEEEE.

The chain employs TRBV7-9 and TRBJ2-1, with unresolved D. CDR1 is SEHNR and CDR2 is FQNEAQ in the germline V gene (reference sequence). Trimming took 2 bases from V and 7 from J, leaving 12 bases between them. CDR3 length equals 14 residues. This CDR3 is CASSLSSMVNEQFF. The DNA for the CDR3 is TGTGCCAGCAGCTTAAGTTCTATGGTGAATGAGCAGTTCTTC.

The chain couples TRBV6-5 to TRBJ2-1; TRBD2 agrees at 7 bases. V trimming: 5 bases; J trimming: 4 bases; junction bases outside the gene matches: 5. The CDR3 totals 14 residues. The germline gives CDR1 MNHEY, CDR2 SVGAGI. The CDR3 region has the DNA TGTGCCAGCAGTCACGGGGGGTCTTACAATGAGCAGTTCTTC. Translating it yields CASSHGGSYNEQFF.

CDR3 amino acids: CAISHSSDRGSDEQYF. The CDR3 DNA reads TGTGCCATCAGTCACTCCTCGGACAGGGGGAGCGACGAGCAGTACTTC. The chain joins TRBV10-3 to TRBJ2-7, with 10 bases lining up with TRBD1. Germline CDR1 ENHRY, CDR2 SYGVKD. J gave up 5 bases and V 5 bases, and 12 bases lay outside the gene matches. CDR3 length: 16 residues.

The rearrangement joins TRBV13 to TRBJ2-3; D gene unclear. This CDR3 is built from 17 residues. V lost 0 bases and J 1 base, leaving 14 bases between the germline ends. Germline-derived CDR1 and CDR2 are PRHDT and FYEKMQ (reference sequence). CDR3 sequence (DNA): TGTGCCAGCAGCTTAGGCCCTCGGGTGGCGGGCACAGATACGCAGTATTTT. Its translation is CASSLGPRVAGTDTQYF.

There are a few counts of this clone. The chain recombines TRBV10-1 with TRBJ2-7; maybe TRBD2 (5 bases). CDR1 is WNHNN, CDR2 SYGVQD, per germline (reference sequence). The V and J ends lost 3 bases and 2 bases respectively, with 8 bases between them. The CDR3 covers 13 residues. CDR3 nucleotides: TGCGCCAGCAGTGACGGGAATACCTACGAGCAGTACTTC. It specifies CASSDGNTYEQYF.

The CDR3 region has the DNA TGTGCCAGCAGCTTATTAGGGAACTACGAGCAGTACTTC. It specifies CASSLLGNYEQYF. The rearrangement joins TRBV7-9 to TRBJ2-7; D call uncertain. V shed 2 bases and J shed 3 bases, with 8 bases lying between them. The germline V gene has CDR1 SEHNR and CDR2 FQNEAQ (reference sequence). The CDR3 contains 13 residues.

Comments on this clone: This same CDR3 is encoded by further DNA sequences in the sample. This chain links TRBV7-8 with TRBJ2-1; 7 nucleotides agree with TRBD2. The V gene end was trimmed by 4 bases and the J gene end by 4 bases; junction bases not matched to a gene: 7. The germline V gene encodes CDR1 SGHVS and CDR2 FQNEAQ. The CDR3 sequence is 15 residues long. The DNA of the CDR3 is TGTGCCAGCAGCTCCCGACTAGCTGTTTACAATGAGCAGTTCTTC. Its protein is CASSSRLAVYNEQFF.

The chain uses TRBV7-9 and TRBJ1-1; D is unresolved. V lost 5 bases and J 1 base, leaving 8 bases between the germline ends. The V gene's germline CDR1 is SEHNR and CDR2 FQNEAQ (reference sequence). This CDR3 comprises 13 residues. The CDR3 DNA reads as TGTGCCAGCAGCCCGGGAGGGAACACTGAAGCTTTCTTT. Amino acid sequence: CASSPGGNTEAFF. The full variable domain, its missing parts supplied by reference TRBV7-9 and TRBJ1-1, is DTGVSQNPRHKITKRGQNVTFRCDPISEHNRLYWYRQTLGQGPEFLTYFQNEAQLEKSRLLSDRFSAERPKGSFSTLEIQRTEQGDSAMYLCASSPGGNTEAFFGQGTRLTVV.

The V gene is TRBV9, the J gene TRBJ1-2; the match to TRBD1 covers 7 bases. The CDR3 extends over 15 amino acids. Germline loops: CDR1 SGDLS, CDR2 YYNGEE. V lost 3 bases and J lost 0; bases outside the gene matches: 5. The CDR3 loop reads CASSARQGANYGYTF. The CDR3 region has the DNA TGTGCCAGCAGCGCCAGACAGGGAGCTAACTATGGCTACACCTTC.

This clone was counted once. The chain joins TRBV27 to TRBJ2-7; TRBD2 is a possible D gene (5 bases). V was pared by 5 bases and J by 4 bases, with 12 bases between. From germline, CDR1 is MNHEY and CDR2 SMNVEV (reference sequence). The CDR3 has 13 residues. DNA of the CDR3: TGTGCCAGCAGTCCCAGGAGGTGGTACGAGCAGTACTTC. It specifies CASSPRRWYEQYF.

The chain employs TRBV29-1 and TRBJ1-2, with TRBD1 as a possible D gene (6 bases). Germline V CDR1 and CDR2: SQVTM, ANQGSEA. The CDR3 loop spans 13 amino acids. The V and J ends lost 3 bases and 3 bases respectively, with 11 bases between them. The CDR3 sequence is CSVDGRGYYGYTF. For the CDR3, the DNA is TGCAGCGTTGACGGCAGGGGATACTATGGCTACACCTTC.

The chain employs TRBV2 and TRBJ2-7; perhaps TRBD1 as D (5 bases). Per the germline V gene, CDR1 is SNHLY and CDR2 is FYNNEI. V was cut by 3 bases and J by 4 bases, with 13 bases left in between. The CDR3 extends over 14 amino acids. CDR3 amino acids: CASSDLRGWYEQYF. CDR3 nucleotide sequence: TGTGCCAGCAGTGACTTAAGGGGCTGGTACGAGCAGTACTTC.